A single sample gave rise to the 2 T cell receptor beta chains below, sequenced in a study of Graves' ophthalmopathy and Graves' hyperthyroidism. Amplification from RNA transcripts yielded the TCR beta CDR3 regions. A first-round RT-PCR used HTBI primers, followed by a second-round multiplex PCR. Each CDR3 protein gets one entry after TCRdb re-called the multiplex PCR reads with MiXCR. The sample records 650,000 to 900,000 distinct CDR3 sequences, around 40% being singletons. The source material was peripheral blood. The receptors here all came from an adult man with Graves' ophthalmopathy.

This clonotype has a count of ten or more. The chain links TRBV6-6 to TRBJ1-2; 8 bases align to TRBD1. V lost 6 bases and J lost 7; bases outside the gene matches: 10. From germline, CDR1 is MNHNY and CDR2 SVGAGI (reference sequence). This CDR3 region has 14 residues. For the CDR3, the DNA is TGTGCCAGCAGACAGGGGGGCAGGTTTTCTGGCTACACCTTC. Its protein is CASRQGGRFSGYTF.

This rearrangement joins TRBV5-1 to TRBJ2-5; D is undetermined. Germline-derived CDR1 and CDR2 are SGHRS and YFSETQ. The CDR3 spans 15 residues. V dropped 4 bases and J dropped 0 bases, with 13 bases sitting between them. CDR3 sequence (DNA): TGCGCCAGCAGCCCCAGATTAAAGTACCAAGAGACCCAGTACTTC. Its translation is CASSPRLKYQETQYF.